The text below deals with one T cell receptor (beta chain). Its cognate antigen is unknown. PCR was performed using 60 Vbeta and 13 Jbeta primers. Clones were read by immunoSEQ multiplex PCR, and TCRdb kept only the in-frame ones, dropping some. This sample yields approximately 100,000 clones, of which roughly three quarters are seen a single time; 4.1% belongs to the top ten. The source of the sample is a study of cytomegalovirus exposure and HLA in healthy donors. Study-wide background: Findings of an earlier analysis included about 120 million unique TCR beta sequences from about 180 million T cells. Points from the study as a whole: Reports indicated that the classifier achieved high specificity and sensitivity in diagnosing cytomegalovirus status. The study reported that TCR beta sequences accurately predicted HLA-A and HLA-B alleles in most subjects. Among TCR sequences, most were rare, though some public TCRs appeared in many donors.

From germline, CDR1 is MNHNY and CDR2 SVGAGI (reference sequence). The CDR3 is 16 amino acids. Trimming stripped 5 bases from V and 6 bases from J, with 17 bases between. The rearrangement uses TRBV6-6 and TRBJ1-6; D unresolved. The sequence derives from a man in his forties in good health and CMV-seronegative. Source material: PBMCs. CDR3 region: CASSPLGAAVNSPLHF. The CDR3, as DNA: TGTGCCAGCAGTCCTCTAGGAGCAGCAGTTAATTCACCCCTCCACTTT.